This note documents a single T cell receptor beta chain sequence. The target antigen is unknown. The CDR3 is 10 residues long. Trimming left V 5 bases short and J 10 bases short, with 6 bases between. Germline assignment: CDR1 SEHNR and CDR2 FQNEAQ (reference sequence). The sample is drawn from a study of T cell responses to AZD1222 COVID-19 vaccine. Study summary: Pooled together were second doses at about 4 or about 12 weeks.

Broader study findings: Researchers report vaccine-associated CD4 TCRs spanning spike, with dominance at 160-218 and 743-854. Following two doses of AZD1222, Spike-specific TCR breadth and depth rose.

Method: immunoSEQ multiplex PCR; TCRdb's copy keeps in-frame clones and lacks some. Among about 160,000 clones listed, around 94% were seen once. The chain recombines TRBV7-9 with TRBJ2-1; TRBD2 might be the D (5 bases). This sequence was found in an adult in good health. The sample consisted of peripheral blood, taken on day 0 of AZD1222 vaccination. CDR3 sequence: CASSRGEQFF. The CDR3 DNA is TGTGCCAGCAGCCGGGGAGAGCAGTTCTTC.